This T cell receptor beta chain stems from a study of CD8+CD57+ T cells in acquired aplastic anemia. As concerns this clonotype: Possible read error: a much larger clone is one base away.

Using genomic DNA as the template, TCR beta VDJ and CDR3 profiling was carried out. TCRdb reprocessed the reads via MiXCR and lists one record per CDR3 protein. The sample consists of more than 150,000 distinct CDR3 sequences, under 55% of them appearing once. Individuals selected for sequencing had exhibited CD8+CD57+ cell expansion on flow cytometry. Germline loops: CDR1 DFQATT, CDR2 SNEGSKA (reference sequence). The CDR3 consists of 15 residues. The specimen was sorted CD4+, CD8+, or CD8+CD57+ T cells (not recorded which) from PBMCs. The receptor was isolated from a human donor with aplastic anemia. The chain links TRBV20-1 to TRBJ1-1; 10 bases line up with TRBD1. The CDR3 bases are TGCAGTGCCCCGGGACAGGGGTTCGGTTTAATTGAAGCTCTCTTT. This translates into CSAPGQGFGLIEALF.